The next 13 T cell receptor beta chains were all read from a single sample in a study of blood T cell repertoires in COVID-19. Clones were sequenced by immunoSEQ multiplex PCR, and TCRdb holds only the in-frame ones, with some missing. The sample gives hundreds of thousands of clones, 88% of which show up once; less than 3% is in the top ten. The sample taken for sequencing was PBMCs or T cells enriched from blood (not recorded which). The receptors here all came from a woman aged 45-60 years who had recovered from COVID-19.

This chain uses TRBV6-5 with TRBJ1-5, with TRBD1 matching over 8 bases. CDR1 and CDR2 from the germline V gene are MNHEY and SVGAGI. The V and J ends lost 0 bases and 5 bases, in that order; junction bases with no gene match: 3. The CDR3 length is 15 residues. The CDR3 spells CASSYSDRADQPQHF. DNA for the CDR3: TGTGCCAGCAGTTACTCGGACAGGGCAGATCAGCCCCAGCATTTT.

The chain carries TRBV5-4 and TRBJ1-1, with TRBD1 matching 11 bases. This CDR3 has 16 amino acids. Trimming cost V 7 bases and J 5 bases; bases outside gene matches: 13. Germline CDR1 reads SGHNT; CDR2 reads YYREEE (reference sequence). CDR3 bases: TGTGCCAGCCGAGGACAGGGGGCAGGGTATAAGACTGAAGCTTTCTTT. This gives the protein CASRGQGAGYKTEAFF.

The chain employs TRBV7-9 and TRBJ2-7, with 11 bases fitting TRBD2. The junction had 6 bases not matched to a gene; V was cut back by 5 bases and J by 6 bases. This CDR3 contains 14 residues. Germline V gives CDR1 SEHNR, CDR2 FQNEAQ (reference sequence). The CDR3 is CASSALAGGSEQYF. As DNA, the CDR3 is TGTGCCAGCAGCGCGCTAGCGGGAGGCTCCGAGCAGTACTTC.

This chain joins TRBV4-2 and TRBJ2-5, with D maybe TRBD1 (6 bases). V lost 0 bases to trimming and J lost 0 bases, with 17 bases between them. The CDR3 length is 18 residues. CDR1 and CDR2 from the germline V gene are LGHNA and YNFKEQ. The DNA of the CDR3 is TGTGCCAGCAGCCAAGATAACCGCCCTACAGGGTACCAAGAGACCCAGTACTTC. Protein product: CASSQDNRPTGYQETQYF.

To note about this clone: The CDR3 end shows no conserved phenylalanine or tryptophan, and so a read error is likely. The DNA is left out, because the CDR3 cannot be placed on it with certainty; the CDR3 is given as TCRdb lists it. V is TRBV2 and J is TRBJ1-5; the table names TRBD1, a call not compared with the DNA. With termini counted, the CDR3 has 12 amino acids. In germline, CDR1 is SNHLY, CDR2 FYNNEI. The CDR3 protein is CASSEAGGTVRC.

CDR3 loop: CASSMRVEETQYF. In DNA form, the CDR3 reads TGCGCCAGCTCCATGAGGGTTGAAGAGACCCAGTACTTC. The gene calls are TRBV5-1 and TRBJ2-5, with D possibly TRBD2 on 5 matching bases. This CDR3 has 13 amino acids. The ends were cut back, 7 bases at V and 3 bases at J, with 13 bases in the middle. Germline CDR1 is SGHRS and CDR2 is YFSETQ.

The V and J genes are TRBV29-1 and TRBJ2-3, with 7 bases aligning to TRBD2. Per germline, CDR1 SQVTM and CDR2 ANQGSEA. The CDR3 is 14 amino acids. The ends lost 7 bases at V and 0 bases at J; junction bases unmatched: 7. CDR3 region: CSARAGTSTDTQYF. The CDR3 DNA reads TGCAGCGCCCGAGCGGGAACTAGCACAGATACGCAGTATTTT.

V and J are TRBV6-1 and TRBJ1-4; 7 bases agree with TRBD1. This CDR3 is 16 amino acids long. Germline assignment: CDR1 MNHNS and CDR2 SASEGT. Germline trimming cut 2 bases from V and 2 bases from J; bases unmatched to any gene: 5. The CDR3 sequence is CASSERGRGTNEKLFF. CDR3 nucleotide sequence: TGTGCCAGCAGTGAAAGGGGGCGCGGGACTAATGAAAAACTGTTTTTT.

CDR3: CSASVASGRNIQYF. For the CDR3, the DNA is TGCAGTGCTAGTGTTGCTAGCGGGAGGAACATTCAGTACTTC. The genes are TRBV20-1 and TRBJ2-4; 11 positions agree with TRBD2. From germline, CDR1 is DFQATT and CDR2 SNEGSKA (reference sequence). The CDR3 is 14 amino acids. V was pared by 3 bases and J by 7 bases, with 5 bases of the junction left unmatched.

The rearrangement uses TRBV5-1 and TRBJ2-2; 9 bases are shared with TRBD2. This CDR3 region has 15 residues. Germline V gene lookup returns CDR1 SGHRS and CDR2 YFSETQ. The V segment lost 4 bases and the J segment 6 bases; nucleotides outside the gene matches: 7. CDR3 sequence reads: CASSTGTSSSGELFF. Here the CDR3 DNA reads TGCGCCAGCAGCACGGGGACTAGCAGTTCCGGGGAGCTGTTTTTT.

V is TRBV6-2 or TRBV6-3 and J is TRBJ2-6; 8 positions match TRBD1. Germline-derived CDR1 and CDR2 are MNHEY and SVGEGT. V shed 1 base, J shed 0 bases, and the junction held 14 bases outside the gene matches. This CDR3 is built from 21 residues. The CDR3 nucleotides read TGTGCCAGCAGTTACTACCGGGACAGGCGGACAGACCCCTCTGGGGCCAACGTCCTGACTTTC. Translating gives CASSYYRDRRTDPSGANVLTF.

The V and J genes are TRBV5-1 and TRBJ2-7, with 9 bases that match TRBD2. The length of the CDR3 is 15 residues. Germline loops: CDR1 SGHRS, CDR2 YFSETQ. Unmatched junction bases numbered 5, after V lost 4 bases and J lost 0 bases. The CDR3 nucleotides read TGCGCCAGCAGCCGTCTAGCGGGGAGCTCCTACGAGCAGTACTTC. Its translation is CASSRLAGSSYEQYF.

The chain couples TRBV7-2 to TRBJ2-7; the match to TRBD2 covers 10 bases. This CDR3 is built from 15 residues. Looked up from germline, CDR1 is SGHTA and CDR2 is FQGNSA. V lost 5 bases and J lost 6; bases outside the gene matches: 10. DNA of the CDR3: TGTGCCAGCAGCGCTATGCTAGCGGGAGTGGGCGAGCAGTACTTC. Its translation is CASSAMLAGVGEQYF.